Shown below are 13 T cell receptor beta chains from a single sample sequenced in a study of cytomegalovirus exposure and HLA in healthy donors. PCR amplification relied on 60 Vbeta primers (plus 13 Jbeta primers). Sequenced by immunoSEQ multiplex PCR; TCRdb stores in-frame clones only, minus some. The table counts around 210,000 clones; less than 1% lies in the top ten. The sample consisted of PBMCs. The receptors were sampled from a woman under 40 in good health and CMV-seropositive.

This chain links TRBV5-6 with TRBJ1-1; a possible D gene is TRBD1 (5 bases). The germline V gene encodes CDR1 SGHDT and CDR2 YYEEEE. The CDR3 has 14 amino acids. Between the trimmed V and J ends, which lost 3 bases and 3 bases, there was a span of 12 bases. CDR3 DNA sequence: TGTGCCAGCAGCTGGGGGGTCGTCGACACTGAAGCTTTCTTT. This codes for CASSWGVVDTEAFF.

The chain carries TRBV10-1 and TRBJ2-2; D not certain. This CDR3 has 12 residues. CDR1 is WNHNN and CDR2 is SYGVQD in the germline V gene (reference sequence). Trimming cost V 3 bases and J 4 bases, with 3 bases left between them. DNA of the CDR3: TGCGCCAGCAGTGACAGCACCGGGGAGCTGTTTTTT. Its translation is CASSDSTGELFF.

The genes are TRBV4-1 and TRBJ1-1, with 7 bases that match TRBD1. V was clipped by 4 bases and J by 3 bases; unmatched bases: 14. Germline V gene data show CDR1 as MGHRA and CDR2 as YSYEKL. This CDR3 comprises 17 residues. The CDR3 loop is CASSRRDSDAFDTEAFF. CDR3 nucleotides: TGCGCCAGCAGCCGTCGGGACAGTGACGCTTTCGACACTGAAGCTTTCTTT.

The rearrangement joins TRBV18 to TRBJ2-7; 7 nucleotides line up with TRBD1. Losses at the gene ends were 2 bases for V and 3 bases for J; bases not matched to a gene: 4. The CDR3 spans 14 residues. The germline V gene encodes CDR1 KGHSH and CDR2 LQKENI. CDR3 amino acids: CASSPNRGVYEQYF. DNA for the CDR3: TGTGCCAGCTCACCAAACAGGGGTGTCTACGAGCAGTACTTC.

V is TRBV5-1 and J is TRBJ1-4, with D possibly TRBD1 on 6 matching bases. The CDR3 runs 14 residues. Trimming pared 0 bases from V and 6 bases from J, leaving 9 bases between. The germline V gene encodes CDR1 SGHRS and CDR2 YFSETQ. The CDR3, as DNA: TGCGCCAGCAGCTTGGTACAGGGAGATGAAAAACTGTTTTTT. Its protein product is CASSLVQGDEKLFF.

This chain joins TRBV5-6 and TRBJ1-4; 7 bases fit TRBD1. V shed 0 bases and J 10 bases; nucleotides not matched to a gene: 12. CDR1 and CDR2 from the germline V gene are SGHDT and YYEEEE. The CDR3 is 16 residues long. The CDR3, as DNA: TGTGCCAGCAGCTTGGAAATCGGCAGGGGGTCCTCAAAACTGTTTTTT. This gives the protein CASSLEIGRGSSKLFF.

The rearrangement joins TRBV10-1 to TRBJ2-2, with 8 bases fitting TRBD2. The CDR3 is 17 amino acids. CDR1 and CDR2 from the germline V gene are WNHNN and SYGVQD (reference sequence). The trim removed 5 bases at V and 4 bases at J, leaving 12 bases unmatched. CDR3 DNA sequence: TGCGCCAGCAGTTCCCAAGCGAGCGGGACTAGCACCGGGGAGCTGTTTTTT. Translation: CASSSQASGTSTGELFF.

V and J are TRBV4-1 and TRBJ2-1; 14 bases map to TRBD2. Trimming cost V 2 bases and J 5 bases; bases outside gene matches: 14. Looked up from germline, CDR1 is MGHRA and CDR2 is YSYEKL. The CDR3 runs 20 residues. The CDR3 reads CASSQPWPTSGGARDNEQFF. The DNA of the CDR3 is TGCGCCAGCAGCCAACCCTGGCCGACTAGCGGGGGGGCTCGGGACAATGAGCAGTTCTTC.

The CDR3 loop reads CAISDGNPSYNEQFF. CDR3 DNA sequence: TGTGCCATCAGTGACGGGAACCCCTCCTACAATGAGCAGTTCTTC. V and J are TRBV10-3 and TRBJ2-1, with a possible D match to TRBD2 (5 bases). The germline gives CDR1 ENHRY, CDR2 SYGVKD. The CDR3 contains 15 residues. The V end was cut by 3 bases, the J end by 0 bases, with 9 bases between.

The rearrangement joins TRBV29-1 to TRBJ2-4; TRBD1 might be the D (5 bases). This CDR3 has 13 residues. Germline-derived CDR1 and CDR2 are SQVTM and ANQGSEA. Trimming took off 0 bases at V and 9 bases at J, with 12 bases between the two ends. The CDR3 DNA reads TGCAGCGTTGAAGATAAGGGTCAGGGCATTCAGTACTTC. Translated, it gives CSVEDKGQGIQYF. Full variable domain (outside the CDR3, taken from reference TRBV29-1 and TRBJ2-4): SAVISQKPSRDICQRGTSLTIQCQVDSQVTMMFWYRQQPGQSLTLIATANQGSEATYESGFVIDKFPISRPNLTFSTLTVSNMSPEDSSIYLCSVEDKGQGIQYFGAGTRLSVL.

The chain combines TRBV5-1 with TRBJ2-3; maybe TRBD1 (5 bases). The CDR3 loop spans 16 amino acids. Germline-derived CDR1 and CDR2 are SGHRS and YFSETQ. V lost 2 bases and J 7 bases, leaving 20 bases between the germline ends. CDR3 in DNA: TGCGCCAGCAGCTTCGAGTCTGGACAAACTCCAAATACGCAGTATTTT. This translates into CASSFESGQTPNTQYF.

Comments on this clone: The junction shows a germline mismatch at one end, possibly a read error. In DNA form, the CDR3 reads TGTGCCAGCAGCCTCGTAGGGGGCCAGTGTTTT. Amino acid sequence: CASSLVGGQCF. The chain carries TRBV7-9 and TRBJ2-3, with 7 bases fitting TRBD1. The CDR3 loop spans 11 amino acids. Germline V gene sequence: CDR1 SEHNR, CDR2 FQNEAQ (reference sequence).

This sequence joins TRBV19 and TRBJ2-7; perhaps TRBD1 as D (6 bases). The CDR3 runs 13 residues. CDR1 and CDR2 (germline): LNHDA, SQIVND (reference sequence). The ends were cut back, 4 bases at V and 4 bases at J, with 11 bases in the middle. The CDR3 loop reads CASSNTGWYEQYF. For the CDR3, the DNA is TGTGCCAGTAGTAATACAGGGTGGTACGAGCAGTACTTC.